These T cell receptor beta chains were read from a single sample in a study of T cell repertoires in cytomegalovirus infection. Each CDR3 protein gets one entry after TCRdb re-called the reads with MiXCR. The repertoire has nearly 450,000 distinct CDR3 sequences, roughly a third of them found once; the top ten carry approximately 15%. The sample comprised PBMCs. These receptors all come from a human donor in good health (CMV status not recorded). Some clones in this sample may be carry-over from other donors' samples. Each CDR3 is given with its conserved first and last residue. Each record gives: V gene, J gene, D gene, CDR3 length, clone size, CDR3 protein, CDR3 DNA. D genes are given only for firm matches. The size field is filled for only some rows; it gives once, few, many or a size class.

TRBV7-2	TRBJ2-5	TRBD1	14	many	CASSPTGGGETQYF	TGTGCCAGCAGCCCAACAGGGGGCGGGGAGACCCAGTACTTC
TRBV6-1	TRBJ2-5	TRBD1	15	many	CASSSLSGGQETQYF	TGTGCCAGCAGTTCCCTCTCAGGGGGCCAAGAGACCCAGTACTTC
TRBV19	TRBJ2-6	.	16	.	CATLTRAYSGANVLTF	TGTGCCACCCTGACCAGGGCGTACTCTGGGGCCAACGTCCTGACTTTC
TRBV12-3/TRBV12-4	TRBJ2-3	.	14	many	CASSPDYSFDTQYF	TGTGCCAGCAGCCCAGACTACTCCTTCGATACGCAGTATTTT
TRBV29-1	TRBJ2-2	TRBD1	14	.	CSVSPGQGYGELFF	TGCAGCGTTTCACCGGGACAGGGCTACGGGGAGCTGTTTTTT
TRBV7-2	TRBJ2-1	TRBD1	16	many	CASRADRGVGYNEQFF	TGTGCCAGCAGGGCAGACAGGGGCGTGGGCTACAATGAGCAGTTCTTC
TRBV2	TRBJ2-5	.	13	few	CASSEVSWETQYF	TGTGCCAGCAGTGAAGTCAGCTGGGAGACCCAGTACTTC
TRBV4-3	TRBJ2-1	.	14	.	CASSQDSRVNEQFF	TGCGCCAGCAGCCAAGATAGTAGGGTGAATGAGCAGTTCTTC
TRBV29-1	TRBJ1-5	.	12	.	CSAGGGNQPQHF	TGCAGCGCCGGAGGGGGGAATCAGCCCCAGCATTTT
TRBV10-3	TRBJ2-3	TRBD2	14	.	CAIMGSGGTDTQYF	TGTGCCATCATGGGGAGCGGGGGGACAGATACGCAGTATTTT
TRBV5-1	TRBJ1-2	.	14	.	CASRVTETNYGYTF	TGCGCCAGCAGAGTCACCGAAACTAACTATGGCTACACCTTC
TRBV20-1	TRBJ2-2	TRBD2	15	few	CSARRLAPNTGELFF	TGCAGTGCCCGGAGACTAGCGCCGAACACCGGGGAGCTGTTTTTT
TRBV7-9	TRBJ2-6	TRBD2	18	many	CASSPTGGGSSGANVLTF	TGTGCCAGCAGCCCTACGGGCGGGGGGTCCTCTGGGGCCAACGTCCTGACTTTC
TRBV12-3/TRBV12-4	TRBJ1-1	.	11	many	CASSSTVEAFF	TGTGCCAGCAGTTCAACGGTTGAAGCTTTCTTT
TRBV19	TRBJ2-1	TRBD2	18	many	CASSIKWTSGGAYNEQFF	TGTGCCAGTAGTATAAAATGGACTAGCGGGGGGGCCTACAATGAGCAGTTCTTC
TRBV7-9	TRBJ2-7	.	12	many	CASSFLVREQYF	TGTGCCAGCAGCTTCTTGGTCCGTGAGCAGTACTTC
TRBV11-2	TRBJ2-3	TRBD2	16	.	CASSRLAGGYTDTQYF	TGTGCCAGCAGCAGACTAGCGGGGGGCTACACAGATACGCAGTATTTT
TRBV7-2	TRBJ2-1	TRBD1	14	few	CASSFGTGANEQFF	TGTGCCAGCAGCTTCGGGACAGGGGCCAATGAGCAGTTCTTC
TRBV7-6	TRBJ2-2	.	15	few	CASSPRDIATGELFF	TGTGCCAGCAGCCCCAGGGATATCGCCACCGGGGAGCTGTTTTTT
TRBV6-5	TRBJ2-1	TRBD1	14	.	CASSPGTGKDEQFF	TGTGCCAGCAGCCCCGGGACAGGGAAGGATGAGCAGTTCTTC
TRBV7-8	TRBJ1-1	.	13	.	CARSSLGGTEDFF	TGTGCCAGGAGCAGTTTAGGTGGCACTGAAGATTTCTTT
TRBV27	TRBJ2-2	.	12	.	CASSLAEGELFF	TGTGCCAGCAGTTTAGCTGAGGGGGAGCTGTTTTTT
TRBV6-1	TRBJ2-7	.	15	many	CASSAGSGSSYEQYF	TGTGCCAGCAGCGCGGGGTCGGGGAGCTCCTACGAGCAGTACTTC
TRBV7-9	TRBJ2-5	.	17	.	CASSLPKDNRVGETQYF	TGTGCCAGCAGCTTACCGAAGGACAATAGGGTTGGTGAGACCCAGTACTTC
TRBV7-2	TRBJ1-4	TRBD1	15	many	CASSFTGAYTEKLFF	TGTGCCAGCAGCTTCACAGGGGCTTACACTGAAAAACTGTTTTTT
TRBV6-5	TRBJ2-1	.	14	.	CASSYNQLVNEQFF	TGTGCCAGCAGTTACAACCAGTTGGTTAATGAGCAGTTCTTC